Shown below are 9 T cell receptor beta chains from a single sample sequenced in a study of beta chain features in type 1 diabetes. Of the isolated RNA, all was reverse transcribed, and so the sequenced material was expressed TCRB transcripts. Profiled with immunoSEQ multiplex PCR; TCRdb holds only in-frame clones, not every one. The sample records about 230,000 clones, 7.5% to 10% being singletons. The sample taken for sequencing was naive CD4+ T cells from blood. These receptors were taken from a woman between 18 and 29 years old in good health.

A few counts support this clone. The chain has TRBV5-1 and TRBJ2-1; 8 positions match TRBD2. Germline CDR1 reads SGHRS; CDR2 reads YFSETQ. This CDR3 is 14 amino acids long. V shed 4 bases and J 7 bases; nucleotides not matched to a gene: 7. The CDR3 is CASSETSDWNEQFF. Here the CDR3 DNA reads TGCGCCAGCAGCGAGACTAGCGACTGGAATGAGCAGTTCTTC.

This chain joins TRBV5-6 and TRBJ2-2; 11 bases fit TRBD1. The V gene end was trimmed by 4 bases and the J gene end by 5 bases; junction bases not matched to a gene: 7. The length of the CDR3 is 16 residues. CDR1 and CDR2 from the germline V gene are SGHDT and YYEEEE. CDR3 in amino acids: CASSSGQGARTGELFF. The CDR3 DNA is TGTGCCAGCAGCAGCGGACAGGGGGCGCGGACCGGGGAGCTGTTTTTT.

The V call is TRBV7-2, the J call TRBJ2-7, with TRBD2 as a possible D gene (6 bases). The CDR3 sequence is 16 residues long. V lost 1 base and J 2 bases, leaving 15 bases between the germline ends. Germline CDR1 reads SGHTA; CDR2 reads FQGNSA. The CDR3 DNA is TGTGCCAGCAGCTTAGGGGCTGGCGGGATCCCCTACGAGCAGTACTTC. Translation gives CASSLGAGGIPYEQYF.

This clone was counted only a few times. V is TRBV7-9 and J is TRBJ2-2; TRBD2 is a possible D gene (5 bases). The germline V gene has CDR1 SEHNR and CDR2 FQNEAQ (reference sequence). The CDR3 totals 13 residues. The DNA for the CDR3 is TGTGCGGGCTGGGAGTCGGTCACCGGGGAGCTGTTTTTT. Protein: CAGWESVTGELFF.

The chain couples TRBV29-1 to TRBJ2-5; D uncertain. CDR1 and CDR2 (germline): SQVTM, ANQGSEA. The CDR3 extends over 13 amino acids. V was clipped by 7 bases and J by 5 bases, with 17 bases between them. CDR3 nucleotides: TGCAGCGCTATAAATCGCGGTTCGGAGACCCAGTACTTC. Amino acid sequence: CSAINRGSETQYF.

The rearrangement links TRBV19 to TRBJ1-1, with 11 bases lining up with TRBD1. Per germline, CDR1 LNHDA and CDR2 SQIVND (reference sequence). J gave up 3 bases and V 4 bases, and 4 bases lay outside the gene matches. The CDR3 totals 15 residues. CDR3 amino acids: CASSTDRGRDTEAFF. In DNA form, the CDR3 reads TGTGCCAGTAGTACGGACAGGGGGCGGGACACTGAAGCTTTCTTT.

The V call is TRBV6-5, the J call TRBJ1-5, with TRBD1 identical over 10 bases. CDR1 is MNHEY and CDR2 is SVGAGI in the germline V gene. Unmatched junction bases numbered 5, after V lost 4 bases and J lost 8 bases. There are 14 residues in the CDR3. DNA of the CDR3: TGTGCCAGCAGTTTAGACAGGGGGCGCGAGCCCCAGCATTTT. Translation gives CASSLDRGREPQHF.

V is TRBV19 and J is TRBJ1-1, with TRBD1 as a possible D gene (6 bases). The ends were cut back, 3 bases at V and 7 bases at J, with 18 bases in the middle. This CDR3 comprises 15 residues. The V gene's germline CDR1 is LNHDA and CDR2 SQIVND (reference sequence). This CDR3 is CASSISGTPEGEAFF. For the CDR3, the DNA is TGTGCCAGTAGTATCTCCGGGACACCCGAAGGTGAAGCTTTCTTT.

The chain links TRBV5-5 to TRBJ2-7, with 7 bases that match TRBD2. Trimming removed 1 base from V and 3 bases from J; junction bases left unmatched: 1. Germline V gives CDR1 SGHKS, CDR2 YYEKEE (reference sequence). The CDR3 covers 13 residues. DNA of the CDR3: TGTGCCAGCAGCTTGAGCGGGATCTACGAGCAGTACTTC. Translated, it gives CASSLSGIYEQYF.